This entry concerns a single TCR beta chain. Its antigen is still unknown. The record originates from a study of cytomegalovirus exposure and HLA in healthy donors. About the research overall: Early release data held some 79 million unique TCRs from HLA-typed donors. General study results and limits: The classifier was said to identify cytomegalovirus status with high specificity and sensitivity. Later work found most CMV-associated TCR beta chains apparently HLA-restricted. Sequencing likely produced, as an artifact, a cluster of highly shared sequence variants.

Primers for the PCR totalled 60 Vbeta and 13 Jbeta. The repertoire was sequenced with immunoSEQ multiplex PCR; TCRdb's copy has only in-frame clones and lacks some. This sample yields roughly 180,000 clones, of which 75% to 85% are seen a single time; roughly 1.4% belongs to the top ten. Germline loops: CDR1 MDHEN, CDR2 SYDVKM. This CDR3 contains 14 residues. Sequencing used PBMCs. The clonotype comes from a woman aged 30 to 39 in good health and CMV-seropositive. The chain couples TRBV28 to TRBJ2-5; TRBD2 aligns across 7 bases. The CDR3 sequence is CGSSSGGRRETQYF. CDR3 coding DNA: TGTGGTTCGTCGTCGGGCGGGAGACGGGAGACCCAGTACTTC. Drawing the rest from reference TRBV28 and TRBJ2-5, the complete variable domain is DVKVTQSSRYLVKRTGEKVFLECVQDMDHENMFWYRQDPGLGLRLIYFSYDVKMKEKGDIPEGYSVSREKKERFSLILESASTNQTSMYLCGSSSGGRRETQYFGPGTRLLVL.